The clone carrying this TCR beta chain was seen a handful of times. Its target is not known. CD4+ and CD8+ T cells were sorted from PBMCs. The sample originates from a study of CD8+ T cells in alopecia areata. Study-wide results and limits: Affected scalp, especially in alopecia totalis/universalis, had a higher clonality than normal scalp did. Unlike in mice, where it was clearer, TCR sharing across patients was less clear, possibly HLA-related.

Reverse transcription of extracted RNA yielded cDNA, which provided the sequencing template. TCRdb's table, derived via immunoSEQ multiplex PCR, lists solely in-frame clones and lacks some. The sample carries 120,000 or so clones, 55% to 80% recorded once. The CDR3 has 14 residues. Germline CDR1 and CDR2: LGHNA and YNFKEQ. V shed 1 base and J shed 2 bases, with 3 bases lying between them. The sequencing sample was made of CD4+ T cells sorted from blood. The TCR originated in a human donor in good health. V is TRBV4-2 and J is TRBJ1-6; D not resolved. The CDR3 sequence: CASSQGAYNSPLHF. The CDR3 DNA is TGTGCCAGCAGCCAAGGAGCCTATAATTCACCCCTCCACTTT.